This TCR beta chain emerged from a study of response to subunit inactivated influenza vaccine. As for this clonotype: Its matching antigen is unknown.

Germline V gene lookup returns CDR1 SNHLY and CDR2 FYNNEI. CDR3 length equals 15 residues. V was shortened by 4 bases and J by 2 bases, with 14 bases between the two germline ends. Whole-study findings and limits: It was the authors' suggestion that each seasonal influenza vaccination recruits few new T cells.

TCRdb re-called the RT-PCR reads through MiXCR, storing one row per CDR3 protein. The data hold roughly 650,000 distinct CDR3 sequences, with approximately 14% observed a single time. Material: PBMCs from blood, obtained approximately 15 days before vaccination. The source is a man aged 50 to 60 who received an inactivated influenza vaccine. The V call is TRBV2, the J call TRBJ2-5; weak D call: TRBD2 (6 bases). CDR3 coding DNA: TGTGCCAGCAGTGTACCAGCGGGCCTTCAAGAGACCCAGTACTTC. Translated: CASSVPAGLQETQYF. The full variable domain, completed using reference TRBV2 and TRBJ2-5, is EPEVTQTPSHQVTQMGQEVILRCVPISNHLYFYWYRQILGQKVEFLVSFYNNEISEKSEIFDDQFSVERPDGSNFTLKIRSTKLEDSAMYFCASSVPAGLQETQYFGPGTRLLVL.